The clone carrying this T cell receptor (beta chain) occurred once. Source study methods: Amplification from reference gene primers served as the basis for estimated nucleated cell counts. Profiling relied on immunoSEQ multiplex PCR, and the TCRdb table lists in-frame clones only, not all of them. V and J calls and clone size are those listed in that table; D and trimming were worked out from the DNA. The sample includes about 55,000 clones, roughly 80% of them seen just once. V was shortened by 0 bases and J by 4 bases, with 15 bases between the two germline ends. Germline V gene data show CDR1 as LNHDA and CDR2 as SQIVND (reference sequence). This CDR3 is 17 amino acids long. The data are from a study of blood T cell repertoires in COVID-19. The overall study: Acute-phase and convalescent COVID-19 samples originated in the United States, Italy and Spain. PBMCs, B-cell-depleted T cells, or T cells provided the cDNA or gDNA that made up the material.

This TCR was recovered from a human donor in a cohort sampled during active or convalescent COVID-19. Source material: peripheral blood. The chain carries TRBV19 and TRBJ1-4, with D perhaps matching TRBD1 (5 bases). The CDR3 DNA sequence: TGTGCCAGTAGTATAGACGGCAGGGTGGACCTTAATGAAAAACTGTTTTTT. Translated, it gives CASSIDGRVDLNEKLFF.